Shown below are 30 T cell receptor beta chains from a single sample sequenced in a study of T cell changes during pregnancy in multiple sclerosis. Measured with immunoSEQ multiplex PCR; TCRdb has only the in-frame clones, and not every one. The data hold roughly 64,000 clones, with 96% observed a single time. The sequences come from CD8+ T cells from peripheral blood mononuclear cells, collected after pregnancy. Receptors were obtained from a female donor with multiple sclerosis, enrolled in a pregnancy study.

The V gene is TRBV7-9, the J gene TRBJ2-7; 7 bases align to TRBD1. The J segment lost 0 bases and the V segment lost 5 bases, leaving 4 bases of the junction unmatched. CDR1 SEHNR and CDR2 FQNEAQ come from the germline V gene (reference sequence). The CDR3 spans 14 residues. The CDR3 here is CASSPRDSSYEQYF. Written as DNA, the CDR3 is TGTGCCAGCAGCCCGAGGGACAGCTCCTACGAGCAGTACTTC. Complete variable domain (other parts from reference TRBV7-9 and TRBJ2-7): DTGVSQNPRHKITKRGQNVTFRCDPISEHNRLYWYRQTLGQGPEFLTYFQNEAQLEKSRLLSDRFSAERPKGSFSTLEIQRTEQGDSAMYLCASSPRDSSYEQYFGPGTRLTVT.

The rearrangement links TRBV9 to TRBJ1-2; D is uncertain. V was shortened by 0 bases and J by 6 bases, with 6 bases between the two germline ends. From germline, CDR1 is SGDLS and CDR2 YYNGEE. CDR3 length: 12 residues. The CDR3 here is CASSVGGDGYTF. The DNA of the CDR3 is TGTGCCAGCAGCGTAGGGGGAGATGGCTACACCTTC. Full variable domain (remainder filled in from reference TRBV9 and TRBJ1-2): DSGVTQTPKHLITATGQRVTLRCSPRSGDLSVYWYQQSLDQGLQFLIQYYNGEERAKGNILERFSAQQFPDLHSELNLSSLELGDSALYFCASSVGGDGYTFGSGTRLTVV.

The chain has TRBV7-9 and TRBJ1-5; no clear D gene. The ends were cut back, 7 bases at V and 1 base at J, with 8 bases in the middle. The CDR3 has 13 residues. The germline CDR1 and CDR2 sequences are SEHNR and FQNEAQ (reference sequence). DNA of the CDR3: TGTGCCAGCACCCACGGGAGCAATCAGCCCCAGCATTTT. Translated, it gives CASTHGSNQPQHF. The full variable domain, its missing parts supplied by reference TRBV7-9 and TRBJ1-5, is DTGVSQNPRHKITKRGQNVTFRCDPISEHNRLYWYRQTLGQGPEFLTYFQNEAQLEKSRLLSDRFSAERPKGSFSTLEIQRTEQGDSAMYLCASTHGSNQPQHFGDGTRLSIL.

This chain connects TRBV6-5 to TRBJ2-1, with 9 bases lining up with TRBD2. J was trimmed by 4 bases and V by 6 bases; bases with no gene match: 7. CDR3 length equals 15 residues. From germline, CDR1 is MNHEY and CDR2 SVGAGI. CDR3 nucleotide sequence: TGTGCCAGCAGCCCCCTAGCGGGAACATACAATGAGCAGTTCTTC. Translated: CASSPLAGTYNEQFF.

The DNA of the CDR3 is TGTGCCAGCAGAGCGGCCAGCACTAACTATGGCTACACCTTC. Translation: CASRAASTNYGYTF. This rearrangement joins TRBV28 to TRBJ1-2; D is undetermined. Trimming shortened V by 6 bases and J by 0 bases, and 11 bases separated the two germline ends. Germline V lookup: CDR1 MDHEN, CDR2 SYDVKM. This CDR3 has 14 residues.

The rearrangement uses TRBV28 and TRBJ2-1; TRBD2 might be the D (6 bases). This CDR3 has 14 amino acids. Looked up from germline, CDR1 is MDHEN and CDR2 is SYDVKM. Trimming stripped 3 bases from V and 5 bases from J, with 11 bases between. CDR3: CASSFRGANNEQFF. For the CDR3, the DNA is TGTGCCAGCAGTTTTCGCGGGGCCAACAATGAGCAGTTCTTC.

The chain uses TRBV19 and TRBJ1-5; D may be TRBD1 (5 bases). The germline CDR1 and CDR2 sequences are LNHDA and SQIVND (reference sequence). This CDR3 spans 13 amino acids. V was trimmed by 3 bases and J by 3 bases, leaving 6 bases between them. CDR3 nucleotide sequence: TGTGCCAGTAGTATCGGACACAATCAGCCCCAGCATTTT. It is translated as CASSIGHNQPQHF.

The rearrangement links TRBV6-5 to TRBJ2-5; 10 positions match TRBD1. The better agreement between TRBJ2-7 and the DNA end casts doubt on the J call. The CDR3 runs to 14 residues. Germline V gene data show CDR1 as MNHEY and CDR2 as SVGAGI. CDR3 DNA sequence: TGTGCCAGCAGTTACGGGACAGGGGCCTACGAGCAGTACTTC. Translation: CASSYGTGAYEQYF.

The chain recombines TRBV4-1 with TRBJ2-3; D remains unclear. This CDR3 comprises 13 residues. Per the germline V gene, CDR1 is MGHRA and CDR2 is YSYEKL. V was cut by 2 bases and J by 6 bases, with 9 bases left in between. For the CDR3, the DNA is TGCGCCAGCAGCCAACAGATCCCCGATACGCAGTATTTT. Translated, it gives CASSQQIPDTQYF.

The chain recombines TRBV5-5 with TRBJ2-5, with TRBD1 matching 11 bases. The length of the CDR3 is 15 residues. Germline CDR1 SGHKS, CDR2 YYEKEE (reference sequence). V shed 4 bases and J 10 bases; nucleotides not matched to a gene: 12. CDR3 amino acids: CASSGGRTGGKGQYF. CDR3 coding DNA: TGTGCCAGCAGCGGGGGTCGGACAGGGGGCAAAGGCCAGTACTTC.

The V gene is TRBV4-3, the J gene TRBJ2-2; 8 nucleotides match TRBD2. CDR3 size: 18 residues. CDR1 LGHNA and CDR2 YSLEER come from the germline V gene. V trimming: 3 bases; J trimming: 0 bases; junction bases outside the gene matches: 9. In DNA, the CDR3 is TGCGCCAGCAGCCATGGCCCTGGGGGACTAGCGAACACCGGGGAGCTGTTTTTT. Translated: CASSHGPGGLANTGELFF.

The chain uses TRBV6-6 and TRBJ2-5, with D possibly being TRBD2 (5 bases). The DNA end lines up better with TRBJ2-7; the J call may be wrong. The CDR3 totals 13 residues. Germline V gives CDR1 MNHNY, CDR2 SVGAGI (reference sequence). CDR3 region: CASLAPNSYEQYF. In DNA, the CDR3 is TGTGCCAGCTTAGCGCCTAACTCCTACGAGCAGTACTTC.

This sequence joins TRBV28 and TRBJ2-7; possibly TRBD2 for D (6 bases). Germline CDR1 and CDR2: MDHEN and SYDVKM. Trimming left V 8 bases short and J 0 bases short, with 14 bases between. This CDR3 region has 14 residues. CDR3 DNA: TGTGCCAGCGTGGACGGACTAAGCTCCTACGAGCAGTACTTC. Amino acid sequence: CASVDGLSSYEQYF.

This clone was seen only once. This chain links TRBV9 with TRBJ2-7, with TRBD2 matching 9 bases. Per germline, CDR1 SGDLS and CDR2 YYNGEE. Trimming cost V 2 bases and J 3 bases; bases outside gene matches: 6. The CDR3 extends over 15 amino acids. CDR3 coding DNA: TGTGCCAGCAGCGTCTGGGCTAGCGGGAACTACGAGCAGTACTTC. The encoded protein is CASSVWASGNYEQYF.

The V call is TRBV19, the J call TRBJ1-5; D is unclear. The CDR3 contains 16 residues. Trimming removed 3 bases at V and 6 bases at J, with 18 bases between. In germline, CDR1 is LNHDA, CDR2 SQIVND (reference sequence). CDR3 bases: TGTGCCAGTAGTATGCCGCGTCCGGCGGGTGCTCAGCCCCAGCATTTT. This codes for CASSMPRPAGAQPQHF.

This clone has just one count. The CDR3 DNA follows: TGTGCCAGCAGTCCAACAGCGGGAGGGCCCCCTTTGTCCTACAATGAGCAGTTCTTC. It is translated as CASSPTAGGPPLSYNEQFF. The chain is built from TRBV28 and TRBJ2-1, with 10 bases lining up with TRBD2. The CDR3 extends over 19 amino acids. In germline, CDR1 is MDHEN, CDR2 SYDVKM. J gave up 1 base and V 5 bases, and 14 bases lay outside the gene matches. The complete variable domain, with remaining parts taken from reference TRBV28 and TRBJ2-1, reads DVKVTQSSRYLVKRTGEKVFLECVQDMDHENMFWYRQDPGLGLRLIYFSYDVKMKEKGDIPEGYSVSREKKERFSLILESASTNQTSMYLCASSPTAGGPPLSYNEQFFGPGTRLTVL.

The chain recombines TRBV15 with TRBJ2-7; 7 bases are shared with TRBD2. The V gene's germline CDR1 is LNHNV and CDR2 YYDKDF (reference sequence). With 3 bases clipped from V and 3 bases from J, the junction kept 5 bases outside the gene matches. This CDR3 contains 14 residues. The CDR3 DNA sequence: TGTGCCACCAGCAGCGGCGGGAGAGGCTACGAGCAGTACTTC. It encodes CATSSGGRGYEQYF.

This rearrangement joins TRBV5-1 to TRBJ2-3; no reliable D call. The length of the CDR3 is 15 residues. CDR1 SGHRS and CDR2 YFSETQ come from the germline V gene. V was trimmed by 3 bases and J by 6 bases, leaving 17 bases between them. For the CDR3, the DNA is TGCGCCAGCAGCTCCGGGTCCCCTGTACGGGATACGCAGTATTTT. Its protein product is CASSSGSPVRDTQYF. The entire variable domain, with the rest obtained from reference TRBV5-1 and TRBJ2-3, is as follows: KAGVTQTPRYLIKTRGQQVTLSCSPISGHRSVSWYQQTPGQGLQFLFEYFSETQRNKGNFPGRFSGRQFSNSRSEMNVSTLELGDSALYLCASSSGSPVRDTQYFGPGTRLTVL.

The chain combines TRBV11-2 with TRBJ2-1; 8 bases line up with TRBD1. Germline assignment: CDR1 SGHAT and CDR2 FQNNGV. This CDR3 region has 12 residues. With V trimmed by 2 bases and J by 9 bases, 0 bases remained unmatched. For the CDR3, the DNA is TGTGCCAGCAGCTTACAGGGGGCTGAGCAGTTCTTC. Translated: CASSLQGAEQFF.

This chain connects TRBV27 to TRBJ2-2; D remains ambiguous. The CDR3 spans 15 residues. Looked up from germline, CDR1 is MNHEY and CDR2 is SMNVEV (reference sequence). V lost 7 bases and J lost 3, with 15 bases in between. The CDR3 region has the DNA TGTGCCAGCACTCTTACGCTGGGCCACACCGGGGAGCTGTTTTTT. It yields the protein CASTLTLGHTGELFF.

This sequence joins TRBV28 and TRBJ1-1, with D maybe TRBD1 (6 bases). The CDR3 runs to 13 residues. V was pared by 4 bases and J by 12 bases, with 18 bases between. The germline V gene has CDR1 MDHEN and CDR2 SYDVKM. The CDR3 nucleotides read TGTGCCAGCAGTTCGAGGACAGAACTTCAATCTTTCTTT. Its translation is CASSSRTELQSFF.

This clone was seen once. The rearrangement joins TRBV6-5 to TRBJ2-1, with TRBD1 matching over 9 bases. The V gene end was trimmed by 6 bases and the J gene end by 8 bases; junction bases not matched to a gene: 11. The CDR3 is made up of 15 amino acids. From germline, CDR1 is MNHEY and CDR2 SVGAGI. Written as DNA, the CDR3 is TGTGCCAGCAGCTATCCGGGACAGGGCCATTATGAGCAGTTCTTC. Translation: CASSYPGQGHYEQFF.

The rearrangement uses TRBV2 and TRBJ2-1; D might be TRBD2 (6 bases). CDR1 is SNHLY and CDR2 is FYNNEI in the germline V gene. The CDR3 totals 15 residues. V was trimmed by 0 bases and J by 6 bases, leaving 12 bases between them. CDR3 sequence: CASSEASGTFNEQFF. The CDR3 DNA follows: TGTGCCAGCAGTGAAGCTAGTGGGACTTTCAATGAGCAGTTCTTC.

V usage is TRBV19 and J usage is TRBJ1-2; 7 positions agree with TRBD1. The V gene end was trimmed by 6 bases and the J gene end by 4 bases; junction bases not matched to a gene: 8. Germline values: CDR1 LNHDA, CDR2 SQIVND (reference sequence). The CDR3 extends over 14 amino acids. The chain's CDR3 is CASSYTGAGYGYTF. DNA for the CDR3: TGTGCCAGTAGCTATACAGGGGCCGGCTATGGCTACACCTTC. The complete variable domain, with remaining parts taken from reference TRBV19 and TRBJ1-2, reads DGGITQSPKYLFRKEGQNVTLSCEQNLNHDAMYWYRQDPGQGLRLIYYSQIVNDFQKGDIAEGYSVSREKKESFPLTVTSAQKNPTAFYLCASSYTGAGYGYTFGSGTRLTVV.

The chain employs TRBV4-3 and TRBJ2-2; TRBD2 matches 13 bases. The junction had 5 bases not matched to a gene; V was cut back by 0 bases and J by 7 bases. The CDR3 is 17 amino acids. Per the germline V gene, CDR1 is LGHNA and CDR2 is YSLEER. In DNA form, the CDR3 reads TGCGCCAGCAGCCAAGAACTAGCGGGAGGGTTGAGCGGGGAGCTGTTTTTT. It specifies CASSQELAGGLSGELFF.

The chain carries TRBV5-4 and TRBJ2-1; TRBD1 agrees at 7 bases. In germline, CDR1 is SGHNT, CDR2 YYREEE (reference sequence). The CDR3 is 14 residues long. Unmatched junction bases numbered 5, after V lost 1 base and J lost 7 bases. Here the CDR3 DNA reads TGTGCCAGCAGCTTGAGGGACAGCGAGAATGAGCAGTTCTTC. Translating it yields CASSLRDSENEQFF.

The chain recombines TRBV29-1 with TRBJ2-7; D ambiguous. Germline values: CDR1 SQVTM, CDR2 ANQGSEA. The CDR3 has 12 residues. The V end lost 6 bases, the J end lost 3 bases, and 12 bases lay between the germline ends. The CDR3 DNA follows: TGCAGCGTAAGACAACCCGGCTACGAGCAGTACTTC. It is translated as CSVRQPGYEQYF.

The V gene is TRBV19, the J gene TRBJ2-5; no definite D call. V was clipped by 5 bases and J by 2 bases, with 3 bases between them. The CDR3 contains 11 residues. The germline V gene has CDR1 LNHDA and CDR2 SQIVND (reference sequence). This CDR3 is CASSVQETQYF. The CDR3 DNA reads TGTGCCAGTAGTGTACAAGAGACCCAGTACTTC. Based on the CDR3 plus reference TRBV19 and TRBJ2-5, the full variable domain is DGGITQSPKYLFRKEGQNVTLSCEQNLNHDAMYWYRQDPGQGLRLIYYSQIVNDFQKGDIAEGYSVSREKKESFPLTVTSAQKNPTAFYLCASSVQETQYFGPGTRLLVL.

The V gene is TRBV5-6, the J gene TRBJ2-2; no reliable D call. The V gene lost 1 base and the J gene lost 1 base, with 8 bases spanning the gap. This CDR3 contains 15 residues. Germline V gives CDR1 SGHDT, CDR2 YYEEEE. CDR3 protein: CASSLPNQNTGELFF. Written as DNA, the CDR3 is TGTGCCAGCAGCTTGCCTAACCAGAACACCGGGGAGCTGTTTTTT.

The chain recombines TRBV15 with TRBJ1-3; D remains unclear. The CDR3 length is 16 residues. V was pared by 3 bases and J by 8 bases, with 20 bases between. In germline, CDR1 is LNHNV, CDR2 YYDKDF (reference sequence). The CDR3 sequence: CATSSQNSPVQDTIYF. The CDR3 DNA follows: TGTGCCACCAGCAGCCAAAACAGTCCCGTCCAAGACACCATATATTTT.